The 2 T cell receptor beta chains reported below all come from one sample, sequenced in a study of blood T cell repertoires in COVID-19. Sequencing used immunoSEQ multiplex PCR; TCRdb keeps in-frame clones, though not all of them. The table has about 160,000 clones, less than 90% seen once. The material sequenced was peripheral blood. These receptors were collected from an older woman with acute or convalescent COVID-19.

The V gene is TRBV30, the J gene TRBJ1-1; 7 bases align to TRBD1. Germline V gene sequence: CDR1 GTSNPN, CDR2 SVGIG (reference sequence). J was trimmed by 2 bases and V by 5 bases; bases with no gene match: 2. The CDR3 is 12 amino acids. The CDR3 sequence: CAWDRANTEAFF. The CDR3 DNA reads TGTGCCTGGGACAGGGCAAACACTGAAGCTTTCTTT.

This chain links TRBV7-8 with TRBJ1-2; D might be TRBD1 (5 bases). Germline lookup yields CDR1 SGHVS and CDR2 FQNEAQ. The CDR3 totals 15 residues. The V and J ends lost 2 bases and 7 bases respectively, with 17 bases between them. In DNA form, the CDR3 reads TGTGCCAGCAGCTTATTCGAAGACAGCTTTTTTGGCTACACCTTC. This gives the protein CASSLFEDSFFGYTF.